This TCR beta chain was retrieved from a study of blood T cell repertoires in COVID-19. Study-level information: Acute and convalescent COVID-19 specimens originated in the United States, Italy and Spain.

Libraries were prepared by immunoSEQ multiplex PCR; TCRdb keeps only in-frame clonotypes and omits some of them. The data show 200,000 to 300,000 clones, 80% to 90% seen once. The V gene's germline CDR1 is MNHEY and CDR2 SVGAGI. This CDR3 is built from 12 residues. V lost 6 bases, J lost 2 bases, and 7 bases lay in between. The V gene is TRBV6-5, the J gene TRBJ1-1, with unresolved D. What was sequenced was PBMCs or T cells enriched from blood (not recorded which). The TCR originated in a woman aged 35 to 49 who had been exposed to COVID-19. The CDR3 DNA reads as TGTGCCAGCAGCCTCACAAACACTGAAGCTTTCTTT. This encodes CASSLTNTEAFF.